This T cell receptor beta chain derives from a study of T-cell reconstitution after alpha-beta-depleted transplantation in children. V lost 5 bases to trimming and J lost 5 bases, with 21 bases between them. This CDR3 spans 16 amino acids. The germline CDR1 and CDR2 sequences are PRHDT and FYEKMQ (reference sequence). In its sample, this clonotype was seen a few times. A library of TCRbeta sequences, prepared with unique molecular identifiers, was generated. TCRdb re-derived calls from the PCR reads in MiXCR, one entry per CDR3 protein. This repertoire shows 500,000 to 600,000 distinct CDR3 sequences, around 17% found once; its top ten account for 3.3%.

This clonotype originated in a human donor who donated a stem cell graft to a child with acute lymphoblastic leukemia. This sample comprised PBMCs from the stem cell graft donor, obtained from the stem cell graft. V is TRBV13 and J is TRBJ1-2; D ambiguous. CDR3 region: CASSPIGRGYFYGYTF. The CDR3 DNA is TGTGCCAGCAGCCCGATCGGACGGGGTTATTTTTATGGCTACACCTTC.